The rows below give T cell receptor beta chains drawn from one sample of a study of cytomegalovirus exposure and HLA in healthy donors. Generated by immunoSEQ multiplex PCR, the TCRdb table keeps only in-frame clones and is missing some. In the table there are about 160,000 clones, 63% of which are singletons. Material for sequencing was PBMCs. The receptor source for this set is a woman aged 55-75 years in good health and CMV-seropositive. Both conserved end residues are part of each CDR3. The D gene is left open where the match is weak. The size field is filled for only some rows; it gives once, few, many or a size class.

V gene	J gene	clone size	D gene	CDR3 protein	CDR3 DNA
TRBV27	TRBJ1-1	-	-	CASSSSGWDTEAFF	TGTGCCAGCAGTTCGTCGGGGTGGGACACTGAAGCTTTCTTT
TRBV5-4	TRBJ2-4	-	-	CASSLGGDRLAKNIQYF	TGTGCCAGCAGCTTGGGGGGCGACAGGTTAGCCAAAAACATTCAGTACTTC
TRBV7-9	TRBJ1-1	-	-	CASSSVLGSKLNTEAFF	TGTGCCAGCAGCTCCGTGTTGGGCTCCAAGTTGAACACTGAAGCTTTCTTT
TRBV10-3	TRBJ1-2	few	TRBD1	CAIRTGGNYGYTF	TGTGCCATCCGAACAGGGGGGAACTATGGCTACACCTTC
TRBV4-1	TRBJ1-1	-	-	CASSQDRWAAGGRENTEAFF	TGCGCCAGCAGCCAAGATCGGTGGGCAGCGGGGGGTAGGGAGAACACTGAAGCTTTCTTT
TRBV28	TRBJ2-7	-	-	CASSLLGNTDSYEQYF	TGTGCCAGCAGTTTATTGGGCAACACGGACTCCTACGAGCAGTACTTC
TRBV4-1	TRBJ1-1	-	TRBD1	CASSQGDRDEAFF	TGCGCCAGCAGCCAAGGGGACAGAGATGAAGCTTTCTTT
TRBV9	TRBJ2-5	-	-	CASSVGGGETQYF	TGTGCCAGCAGCGTAGGGGGCGGCGAGACCCAGTACTTC
TRBV6-1	TRBJ1-2	-	-	CASSERNGRYGYTF	TGTGCCAGCAGTGAACGGAACGGGAGGTATGGCTACACCTTC
TRBV19	TRBJ2-7	once	TRBD1	CASSAVTGDSEQYF	TGTGCCAGTAGTGCCGTTACAGGGGATAGCGAGCAGTACTTC
TRBV6-6	TRBJ2-7	-	TRBD2	CASSYSTSGTYEQYF	TGTGCCAGCAGTTACTCGACTAGCGGAACCTACGAGCAGTACTTC
TRBV11-2	TRBJ2-3	once	TRBD2	CASSFTAGGGDTQYF	TGTGCCAGCAGCTTTACGGCGGGAGGAGGGGATACGCAGTATTTT
TRBV30	TRBJ2-1	-	-	CAWSWRGGNEQFF	TGTGCCTGGAGTTGGAGGGGTGGGAATGAGCAGTTCTTC
TRBV5-1	TRBJ1-4	-	-	CASSPGGAVNEKLFF	TGCGCCAGCAGCCCCGGGGGGGCAGTTAATGAAAAACTGTTTTTT
TRBV2	TRBJ1-5	-	-	CASSERGGKGHF	TGTGCCAGCAGTGAAAGGGGAGGGAAGGGACATTTT
TRBV7-2	TRBJ1-2	-	TRBD1	CASSNRQGAAGYTF	TGTGCCAGCAGCAATCGACAGGGGGCGGCTGGCTACACCTTC
TRBV2	TRBJ2-2	-	TRBD1	CASRYGTAYTGELFF	TGTGCCAGCAGGTACGGGACAGCTTACACCGGGGAGCTGTTTTTT
TRBV4-1	TRBJ1-2	-	TRBD1	CASSRPLSGTGAPGYTF	TGCGCCAGCAGCCGCCCACTGTCCGGGACAGGGGCCCCTGGCTACACCTTC
TRBV28	TRBJ2-4	-	TRBD2	CASRLSGRGVNIQYF	TGTGCCAGCAGATTAAGCGGGAGGGGGGTAAACATTCAGTACTTC
TRBV20-1	TRBJ1-2	-	-	CSARDQFGQTF	TGCAGTGCTAGAGATCAATTCGGACAGACTTTC
TRBV4-3	TRBJ1-6	-	TRBD1	CASSQDWTGDGSPLHF	TGCGCCAGCAGCCAAGATTGGACAGGGGATGGCTCACCCCTCCACTTT
TRBV5-1	TRBJ2-5	-	TRBD2	CASSLLAGNQETQYF	TGCGCCAGCAGCTTACTAGCGGGAAACCAAGAGACCCAGTACTTC
TRBV5-6	TRBJ2-5	few	TRBD2	CASSLGGRSAWGETQYF	TGTGCCAGCAGCTTGGGCGGGAGGTCCGCCTGGGGGGAGACCCAGTACTTC
TRBV5-1	TRBJ1-6	few	-	CASSPDTSNSPLHF	TGCGCCAGCAGCCCCGACACTTCTAATTCACCCCTCCACTTT
TRBV30	TRBJ2-7	-	TRBD2	CAWSTGGLAGYEQYF	TGTGCCTGGAGCACGGGGGGACTAGCGGGCTACGAGCAGTACTTC